One and the same sample provided the 26 T cell receptor beta chains below, sequenced in a study of shared T cell receptors in the human thymus. Sequenced by immunoSEQ multiplex PCR; TCRdb stores in-frame clones only, minus some. The sample holds approximately 730,000 clones, 75% to 90% seen once. In addition, the sample was reused for a study of human thymus T cells.

Sequencing was performed on thymocytes. The receptors stem from a girl under three years old with a congenital heart defect.

This chain uses TRBV6-1 with TRBJ1-1; 10 bases align to TRBD1. The germline V gene has CDR1 MNHNS and CDR2 SASEGT. There are 20 residues in the CDR3. J gave up 1 base and V 4 bases, and 18 bases lay outside the gene matches. CDR3 nucleotide sequence: TGTGCCAGCAGTGGATCGGGACAGGGGAGGTTGAGATACAAGAACACTGAAGCTTTCTTT. This encodes CASSGSGQGRLRYKNTEAFF.

The chain has TRBV6-6 and TRBJ1-5, with 9 bases aligning to TRBD1. The junction had 10 bases not matched to a gene; V was cut back by 6 bases and J by 4 bases. CDR1 and CDR2 from the germline V gene are MNHNY and SVGAGI (reference sequence). The CDR3 has 16 residues. CDR3 residues: CASSAGTGRLNQPQHF. For the CDR3, the DNA is TGTGCCAGCAGCGCCGGGACAGGGCGTTTGAATCAGCCCCAGCATTTT.

The chain couples TRBV5-8 to TRBJ1-2; 8 bases align to TRBD1. The ends lost 4 bases at V and 2 bases at J; junction bases unmatched: 13. Germline V gene lookup returns CDR1 SGHTS and CDR2 YDEGEE. This CDR3 has 17 amino acids. In nucleotides, the CDR3 is TGTGCCAGCAGCGATTTCGCCAGGGGGCGTTTAAACTATGGCTACACCTTC. Residues: CASSDFARGRLNYGYTF.

This clone occurred once. The chain recombines TRBV5-1 with TRBJ1-1, with D perhaps TRBD1 (6 bases). V was cut by 2 bases and J by 7 bases, with 12 bases left in between. CDR1 and CDR2 from the germline V gene are SGHRS and YFSETQ. This CDR3 is built from 13 residues. CDR3: CASSFLRQDEAFF. The CDR3 DNA is TGCGCCAGCAGCTTTTTACGACAGGATGAAGCTTTCTTT.

The V call is TRBV6-1, the J call TRBJ2-7, with D possibly matching TRBD1 (5 bases). The CDR3 has 14 amino acids. The V gene's germline CDR1 is MNHNS and CDR2 SASEGT. The germline V and J ends were trimmed by 3 bases and 2 bases, with 11 bases remaining between them. In DNA, the CDR3 is TGTGCCAGCAGTGATGGTGCAGGGCCCTACGAGCAGTACTTC. This sequence encodes CASSDGAGPYEQYF.

This chain uses TRBV7-6 with TRBJ2-1; 7 nucleotides agree with TRBD2. CDR3 length: 14 residues. With V trimmed by 11 bases and J by 5 bases, 12 bases remained unmatched. Germline V gene data show CDR1 as SGHVS and CDR2 as FNYEAQ. The chain's CDR3 is CAVRRTRVHNEQFF. The CDR3 DNA follows: TGTGCCGTGAGGCGGACTAGGGTCCACAATGAGCAGTTCTTC.

The chain has TRBV14 and TRBJ2-7, with TRBD2 as a possible D gene (6 bases). This CDR3 comprises 13 residues. Germline assignment: CDR1 SGHDN and CDR2 FVKESK. The V and J ends lost 0 bases and 6 bases respectively, with 9 bases between them. The CDR3 reads CASSQEEGGEQYF. In DNA, the CDR3 is TGTGCCAGCAGCCAAGAGGAGGGAGGCGAGCAGTACTTC.

In its sample, this clone was seen once. This sequence joins TRBV12-2 and TRBJ1-5. TRBV12-2 is a pseudogene locus. The CDR3 spans 14 residues. CDR3 region: CASHGGGGGQPQHF. The CDR3 coding sequence is TGTGCAAGTCACGGAGGGGGGGGCGGACAGCCCCAGCATTTT.

The V gene is TRBV2, the J gene TRBJ1-2; 10 bases fit TRBD1. Trimming cost V 3 bases and J 6 bases; bases outside gene matches: 1. Germline CDR1 is SNHLY and CDR2 is FYNNEI. This CDR3 is 13 amino acids long. CDR3 DNA sequence: TGTGCCAGCAGTGACGGGACAGGGGATGGCTACACCTTC. This translates into CASSDGTGDGYTF.

On this clone itself: This CDR3 is missing its conserved last phenylalanine or tryptophan, likely due to a read error. The chain employs TRBV4-1 and TRBJ2-7; possibly TRBD2 for D (5 bases). The CDR3 has 17 amino acids. Germline lookup yields CDR1 MGHRA and CDR2 YSYEKL. The V and J ends lost 3 bases and 1 base respectively, with 19 bases between them. The CDR3 DNA reads TGCGCCAGCAGCCAGATGCTACCGGGATCACCTTCCTACGAGCAGTACCTC. Encoded protein: CASSQMLPGSPSYEQYL.

The rearrangement uses TRBV2 and TRBJ1-2, with TRBD1 identical over 8 bases. Germline V gives CDR1 SNHLY, CDR2 FYNNEI. There are 13 residues in the CDR3. V shed 8 bases and J 3 bases; nucleotides not matched to a gene: 5. CDR3 nucleotide sequence: TGTGCCAGCGGGGACAGGCCAGACTATGGCTACACCTTC. It translates to CASGDRPDYGYTF.

J is TRBJ1-2 and V is TRBV28, with 10 positions matching TRBD1. With 9 bases clipped from V and 7 bases from J, the junction kept 2 bases outside the gene matches. The CDR3 is made up of 11 amino acids. In germline, CDR1 is MDHEN, CDR2 SYDVKM. The CDR3 is CASRTGGGYTF. Here the CDR3 DNA reads TGTGCCAGTAGGACAGGGGGTGGCTACACCTTC.

This clone has a handful of counts. The V and J genes are TRBV25-1 and TRBJ1-1; no reliable D call. V shed 2 bases and J shed 5 bases, with 9 bases lying between them. This CDR3 is 13 amino acids long. Germline values: CDR1 MGHDK, CDR2 SYGVNS. DNA for the CDR3: TGTGCCAGCAGTGAACATACCGGGACTGAAGCTTTCTTT. Its protein is CASSEHTGTEAFF. Full variable domain (remainder filled in from reference TRBV25-1 and TRBJ1-1): EADIYQTPRYLVIGTGKKITLECSQTMGHDKMYWYQQDPGMELHLIHYSYGVNSTEKGDLSSESTVSRIRTEHFPLTLESARPSHTSQYLCASSEHTGTEAFFGQGTRLTVV.

The chain recombines TRBV14 with TRBJ1-2; 7 bases agree with TRBD1. The CDR3 is 19 amino acids. V lost 0 bases to trimming and J lost 3 bases; unmatched junction nucleotides: 16. Germline V gene sequence: CDR1 SGHDN, CDR2 FVKESK. The CDR3 protein is CASSQDSRDSDLGDYGYTF. CDR3 nucleotide sequence: TGTGCCAGCAGCCAAGATAGCCGGGACAGCGACTTAGGTGACTATGGCTACACCTTC.

This chain links TRBV11-2 with TRBJ2-3, with D hard to call. Looked up from germline, CDR1 is SGHAT and CDR2 is FQNNGV. The CDR3 contains 14 residues. The V and J ends lost 2 bases and 5 bases respectively, with 11 bases between them. The CDR3 is CASSLSRKVDTQYF. The CDR3, as DNA: TGTGCCAGCAGCTTATCCAGGAAGGTAGATACGCAGTATTTT. Variable domain in full (rest from reference TRBV11-2 and TRBJ2-3): EAGVAQSPRYKIIEKRQSVAFWCNPISGHATLYWYQQILGQGPKLLIQFQNNGVVDDSQLPKDRFSAERLKGVDSTLKIQPAKLEDSAVYLCASSLSRKVDTQYFGPGTRLTVL.

This chain joins TRBV11-2 and TRBJ1-5, with 8 bases that match TRBD1. The CDR3 is 18 residues long. Per germline, CDR1 SGHAT and CDR2 FQNNGV. The ends lost 0 bases at V and 0 bases at J; junction bases unmatched: 7. CDR3 coding DNA: TGTGCCAGCAGCTTAGATCCGGGACAGGCCTCTAGCAATCAGCCCCAGCATTTT. Protein sequence: CASSLDPGQASSNQPQHF.

The chain couples TRBV5-4 to TRBJ1-1; D gene uncertain. The V gene's germline CDR1 is SGHNT and CDR2 YYREEE (reference sequence). Trimming cost V 0 bases and J 1 base, with 10 bases left between them. This CDR3 spans 15 amino acids. CDR3 sequence (DNA): TGTGCCAGCAGCTTGGATCCTGCACAGAACACTGAAGCTTTCTTT. It is translated as CASSLDPAQNTEAFF.

This clone was detected only once. This chain uses TRBV29-1 with TRBJ2-2; the match to TRBD2 covers 9 bases. The length of the CDR3 is 20 residues. CDR1 SQVTM and CDR2 ANQGSEA come from the germline V gene. V shed 4 bases and J 1 base; nucleotides not matched to a gene: 19. This CDR3 is CSVVVSGRYSGGVNTGELFF. CDR3 nucleotides: TGCAGCGTTGTTGTTAGCGGGAGATATAGCGGGGGAGTGAACACCGGGGAGCTGTTTTTT.

V and J are TRBV6-4 and TRBJ2-2; D may be TRBD1 (7 bases). The CDR3 is 16 amino acids. Looked up from germline, CDR1 is MRHNA and CDR2 is SNTAGT. V shed 3 bases and J shed 4 bases, with 15 bases lying between them. The CDR3: CASSEQGRGPTGELFF. In DNA form, the CDR3 reads TGTGCCAGCAGTGAACAGGGGCGGGGTCCCACCGGGGAGCTGTTTTTT.

The gene calls are TRBV15 and TRBJ1-3; TRBD1 aligns across 9 bases. CDR1 and CDR2 (germline): LNHNV, YYDKDF (reference sequence). CDR3 length: 15 residues. V lost 1 base and J lost 4; bases outside the gene matches: 2. CDR3 coding DNA: TGTGCCACCAGCAGAGGGGACAGGGTGGGAAACACCATATATTTT. Protein sequence: CATSRGDRVGNTIYF.

The J gene is TRBJ1-3, the V gene TRBV10-3; no firm D call. The CDR3 totals 17 residues. Trimming left V 4 bases short and J 4 bases short, with 20 bases between. Per the germline V gene, CDR1 is ENHRY and CDR2 is SYGVKD. CDR3: CAISGILLRASGNTIYF. The CDR3 DNA reads TGTGCCATCAGTGGAATCCTCTTGCGTGCCTCCGGAAACACCATATATTTT.

The rearrangement links TRBV5-5 to TRBJ1-1; D might be TRBD1 (6 bases). V shed 3 bases and J shed 4 bases, with 13 bases lying between them. This CDR3 has 14 residues. Germline assignment: CDR1 SGHKS and CDR2 YYEKEE (reference sequence). The chain's CDR3 is CASSSQPRGTEAFF. The CDR3 DNA follows: TGTGCCAGCAGCTCGCAGCCCAGGGGCACTGAAGCTTTCTTT.

V gene TRBV25-1 combines with J gene TRBJ2-5, with a weak D call TRBD1 (6 bases). V was cut by 2 bases and J by 0 bases, with 13 bases left in between. The CDR3 spans 16 residues. Germline CDR1 is MGHDK and CDR2 is SYGVNS. CDR3 region: CASSEISGADQETQYF. CDR3 nucleotides: TGTGCCAGCAGTGAAATTTCAGGGGCGGACCAAGAGACCCAGTACTTC.

V and J are TRBV5-1 and TRBJ1-2, with 8 nucleotides matching TRBD1. Germline CDR1 SGHRS, CDR2 YFSETQ. V trimming: 1 base; J trimming: 4 bases; junction bases outside the gene matches: 6. The CDR3 sequence is 15 residues long. The CDR3 loop reads CASSLKGQARYGYTF. CDR3 bases: TGCGCCAGCAGCTTGAAGGGACAGGCCCGCTATGGCTACACCTTC.

This rearrangement joins TRBV6-5 to TRBJ1-1, with D unclear. The CDR3 contains 13 residues. The V gene lost 4 bases and the J gene lost 0 bases, with 6 bases spanning the gap. CDR1 and CDR2 (germline): MNHEY, SVGAGI. In DNA form, the CDR3 reads TGTGCCAGCAGTTGCGAGATGAACACTGAAGCTTTCTTT. Translation gives CASSCEMNTEAFF.

The chain has TRBV5-4 and TRBJ1-1; 8 bases are shared with TRBD1. The germline gives CDR1 SGHNT, CDR2 YYREEE (reference sequence). With V trimmed by 4 bases and J by 0 bases, 14 bases remained unmatched. CDR3 size: 18 residues. This CDR3 is CASSKGQGQGDLNTEAFF. The CDR3 bases are TGTGCCAGCAGCAAGGGACAAGGACAGGGCGATTTGAACACTGAAGCTTTCTTT.